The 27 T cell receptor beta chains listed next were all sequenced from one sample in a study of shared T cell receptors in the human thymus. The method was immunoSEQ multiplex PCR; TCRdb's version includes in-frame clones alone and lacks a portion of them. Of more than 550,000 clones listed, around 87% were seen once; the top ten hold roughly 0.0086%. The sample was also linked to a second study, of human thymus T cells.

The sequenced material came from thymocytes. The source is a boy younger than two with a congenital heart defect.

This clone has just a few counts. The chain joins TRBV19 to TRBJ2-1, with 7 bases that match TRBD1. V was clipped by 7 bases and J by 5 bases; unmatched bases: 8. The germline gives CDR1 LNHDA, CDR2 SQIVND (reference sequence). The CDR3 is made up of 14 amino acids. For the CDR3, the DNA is TGTGCCAGTAAAAGGGGGCGACTCCACAATGAGCAGTTCTTC. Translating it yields CASKRGRLHNEQFF. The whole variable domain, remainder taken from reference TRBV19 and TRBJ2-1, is DGGITQSPKYLFRKEGQNVTLSCEQNLNHDAMYWYRQDPGQGLRLIYYSQIVNDFQKGDIAEGYSVSREKKESFPLTVTSAQKNPTAFYLCASKRGRLHNEQFFGPGTRLTVL.

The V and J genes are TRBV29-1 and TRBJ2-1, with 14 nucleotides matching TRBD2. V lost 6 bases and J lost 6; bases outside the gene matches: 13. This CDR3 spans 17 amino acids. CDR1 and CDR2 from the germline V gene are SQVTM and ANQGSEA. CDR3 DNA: TGCAGCGTAGGGACTAGCGGGAGAATGAGGGCGGGCAATGAGCAGTTCTTC. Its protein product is CSVGTSGRMRAGNEQFF.

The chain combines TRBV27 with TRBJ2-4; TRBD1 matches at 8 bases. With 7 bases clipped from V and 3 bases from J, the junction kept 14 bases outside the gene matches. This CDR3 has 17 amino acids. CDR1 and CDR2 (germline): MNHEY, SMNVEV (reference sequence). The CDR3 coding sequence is TGTGCCAGCACCGCGACAGGGGTGGGAGGAGGCAAAAACATTCAGTACTTC. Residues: CASTATGVGGGKNIQYF.

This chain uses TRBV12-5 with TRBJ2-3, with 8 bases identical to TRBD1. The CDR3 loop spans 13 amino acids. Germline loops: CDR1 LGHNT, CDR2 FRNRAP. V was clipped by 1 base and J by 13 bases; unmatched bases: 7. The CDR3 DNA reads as TGTGCTAGTGGTTTGGCCGGACAGGGTATTAAGTATTTT. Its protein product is CASGLAGQGIKYF. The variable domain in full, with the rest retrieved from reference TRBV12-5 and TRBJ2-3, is DARVTQTPRHKVTEMGQEVTMRCQPILGHNTVFWYRQTMMQGLELLAYFRNRAPLDDSGMPKDRFSAEMPDATLATLKIQPSEPRDSAVYFCASGLAGQGIKYFGPGTRLTVL.

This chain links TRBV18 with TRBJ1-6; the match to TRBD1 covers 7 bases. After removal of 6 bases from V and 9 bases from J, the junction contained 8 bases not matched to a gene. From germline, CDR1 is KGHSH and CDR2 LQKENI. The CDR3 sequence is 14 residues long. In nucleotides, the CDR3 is TGTGCCAGCTCGCAACAGGGGATCGGTTCACCCCTCCACTTT. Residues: CASSQQGIGSPLHF.

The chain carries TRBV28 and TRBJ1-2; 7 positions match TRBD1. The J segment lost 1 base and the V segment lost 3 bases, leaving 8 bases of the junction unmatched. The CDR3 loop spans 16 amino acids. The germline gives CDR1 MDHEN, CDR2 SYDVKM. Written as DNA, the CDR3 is TGTGCCAGCAGTTTCCAATATACAGGGGTTAACTATGGCTACACCTTC. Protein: CASSFQYTGVNYGYTF.

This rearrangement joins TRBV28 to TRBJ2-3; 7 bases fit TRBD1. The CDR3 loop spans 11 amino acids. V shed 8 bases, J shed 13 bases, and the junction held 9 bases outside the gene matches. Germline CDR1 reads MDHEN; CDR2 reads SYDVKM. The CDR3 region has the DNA TGTGCCAGCGGCCTGGACAGGAGGAAGTATTTT. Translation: CASGLDRRKYF.

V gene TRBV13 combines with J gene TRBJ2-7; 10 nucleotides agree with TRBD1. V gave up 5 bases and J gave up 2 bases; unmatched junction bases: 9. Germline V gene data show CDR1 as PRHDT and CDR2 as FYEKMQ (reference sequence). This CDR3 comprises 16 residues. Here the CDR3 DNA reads TGTGCCAGCAGCCCCAACCCGGGACAGGGGACCTACGAGCAGTACTTC. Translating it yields CASSPNPGQGTYEQYF. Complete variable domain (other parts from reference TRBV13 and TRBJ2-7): AAGVIQSPRHLIKEKRETATLKCYPIPRHDTVYWYQQGPGQDPQFLISFYEKMQSDKGSIPDRFSAQQFSDYHSELNMSSLELGDSALYFCASSPNPGQGTYEQYFGPGTRLTVT.

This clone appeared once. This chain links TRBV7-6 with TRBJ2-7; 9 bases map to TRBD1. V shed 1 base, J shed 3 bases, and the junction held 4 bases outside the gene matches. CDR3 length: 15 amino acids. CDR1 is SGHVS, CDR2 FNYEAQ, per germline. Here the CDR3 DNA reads TGTGCCAGCAGCTTAGGGGACAGGGATGACTACGAGCAGTACTTC. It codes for CASSLGDRDDYEQYF.

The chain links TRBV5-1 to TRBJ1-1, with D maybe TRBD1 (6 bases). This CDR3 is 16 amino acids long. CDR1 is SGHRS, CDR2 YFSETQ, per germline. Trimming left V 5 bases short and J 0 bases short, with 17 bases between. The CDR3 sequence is CASRRTAMPLNTEAFF. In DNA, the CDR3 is TGCGCCAGCAGGCGGACAGCAATGCCACTGAACACTGAAGCTTTCTTT.

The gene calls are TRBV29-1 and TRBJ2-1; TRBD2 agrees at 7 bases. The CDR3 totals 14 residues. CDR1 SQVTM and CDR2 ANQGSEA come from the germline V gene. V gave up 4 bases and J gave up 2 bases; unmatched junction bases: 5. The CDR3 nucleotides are TGCAGCGTTGCTTCGGGGGGAACCTACAATGAGCAGTTCTTC. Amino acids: CSVASGGTYNEQFF.

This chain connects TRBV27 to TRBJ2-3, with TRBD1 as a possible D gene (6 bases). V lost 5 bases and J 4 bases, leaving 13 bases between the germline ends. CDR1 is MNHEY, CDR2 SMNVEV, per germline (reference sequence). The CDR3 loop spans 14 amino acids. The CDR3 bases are TGTGCCAGCAGTCCTCAGGGGAGTCCAGATACGCAGTATTTT. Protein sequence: CASSPQGSPDTQYF.

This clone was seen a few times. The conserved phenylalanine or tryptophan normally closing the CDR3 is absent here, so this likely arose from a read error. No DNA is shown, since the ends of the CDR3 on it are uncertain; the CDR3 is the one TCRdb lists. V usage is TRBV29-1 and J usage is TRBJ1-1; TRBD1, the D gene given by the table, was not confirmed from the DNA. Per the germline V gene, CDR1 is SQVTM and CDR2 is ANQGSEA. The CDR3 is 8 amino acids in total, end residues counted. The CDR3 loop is CSVETGEI.

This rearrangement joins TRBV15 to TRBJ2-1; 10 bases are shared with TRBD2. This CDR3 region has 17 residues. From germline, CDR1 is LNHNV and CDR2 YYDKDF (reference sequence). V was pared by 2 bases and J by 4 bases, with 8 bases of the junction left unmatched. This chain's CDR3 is CATSRIPSGRAYNEQFF. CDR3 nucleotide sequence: TGTGCCACCAGCAGAATCCCCAGCGGGAGGGCTTACAATGAGCAGTTCTTC.

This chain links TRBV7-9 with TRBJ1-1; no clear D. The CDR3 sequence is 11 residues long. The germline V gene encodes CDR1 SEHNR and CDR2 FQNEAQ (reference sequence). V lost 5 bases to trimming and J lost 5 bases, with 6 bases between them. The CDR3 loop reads CASSQRTEAFF. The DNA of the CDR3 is TGTGCCAGCAGCCAGAGGACTGAAGCTTTCTTT.

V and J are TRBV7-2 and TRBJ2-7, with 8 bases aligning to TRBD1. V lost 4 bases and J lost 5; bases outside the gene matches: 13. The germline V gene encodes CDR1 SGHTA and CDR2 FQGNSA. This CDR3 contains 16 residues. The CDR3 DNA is TGTGCCAGCAGCTCCGAATCTCAGGACAGGGAAGACGAGCAGTACTTC. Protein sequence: CASSSESQDREDEQYF.

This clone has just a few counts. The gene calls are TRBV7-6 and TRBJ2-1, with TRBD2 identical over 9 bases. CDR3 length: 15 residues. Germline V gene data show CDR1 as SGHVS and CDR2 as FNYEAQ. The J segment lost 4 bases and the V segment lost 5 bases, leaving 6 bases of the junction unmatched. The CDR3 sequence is CASSLSGRRYNEQFF. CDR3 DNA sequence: TGTGCCAGCAGCCTGAGCGGGAGGAGATACAATGAGCAGTTCTTC.

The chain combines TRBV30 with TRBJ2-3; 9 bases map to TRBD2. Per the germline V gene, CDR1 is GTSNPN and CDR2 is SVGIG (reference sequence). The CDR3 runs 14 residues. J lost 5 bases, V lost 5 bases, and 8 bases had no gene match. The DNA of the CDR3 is TGTGCCTGGGGCCGTAGCGGGGGTCTAGATACGCAGTATTTT. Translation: CAWGRSGGLDTQYF.

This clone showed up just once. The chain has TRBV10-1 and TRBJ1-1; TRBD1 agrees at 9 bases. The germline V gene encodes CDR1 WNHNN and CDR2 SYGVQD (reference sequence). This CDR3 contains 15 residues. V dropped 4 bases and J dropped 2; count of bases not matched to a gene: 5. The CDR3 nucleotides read TGCGCCAGCAGTGGAGGGACAGGGCCTAACACTGAAGCTTTCTTT. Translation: CASSGGTGPNTEAFF.

The CDR3 bases are TGCGCCAGCAGCCAAGGAACCGACAGGGTATTCCATGAGCAGTTCTTC. This gives the protein CASSQGTDRVFHEQFF. This chain joins TRBV4-3 and TRBJ2-1; 7 nucleotides align to TRBD1. Germline CDR1 and CDR2: LGHNA and YSLEER. The CDR3 totals 16 residues. The V gene end was trimmed by 1 base and the J gene end by 8 bases; junction bases not matched to a gene: 11.

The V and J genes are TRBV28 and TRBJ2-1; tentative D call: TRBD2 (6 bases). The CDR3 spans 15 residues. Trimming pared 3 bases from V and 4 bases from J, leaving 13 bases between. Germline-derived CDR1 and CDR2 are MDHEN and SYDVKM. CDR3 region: CASSLGREEYNEQFF. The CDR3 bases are TGTGCCAGCAGTTTGGGGCGGGAAGAATACAATGAGCAGTTCTTC.

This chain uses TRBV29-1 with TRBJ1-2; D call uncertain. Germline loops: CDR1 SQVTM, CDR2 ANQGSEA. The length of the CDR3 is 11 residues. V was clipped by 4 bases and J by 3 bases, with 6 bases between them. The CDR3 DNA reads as TGCAGCGTTGGTTCATACTATGGCTACACCTTC. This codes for CSVGSYYGYTF.

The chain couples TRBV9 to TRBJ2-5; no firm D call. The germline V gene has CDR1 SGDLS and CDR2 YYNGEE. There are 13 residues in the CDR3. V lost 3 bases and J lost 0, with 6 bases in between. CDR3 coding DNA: TGTGCCAGCAGCGCCGAGGACCAAGAGACCCAGTACTTC. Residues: CASSAEDQETQYF.

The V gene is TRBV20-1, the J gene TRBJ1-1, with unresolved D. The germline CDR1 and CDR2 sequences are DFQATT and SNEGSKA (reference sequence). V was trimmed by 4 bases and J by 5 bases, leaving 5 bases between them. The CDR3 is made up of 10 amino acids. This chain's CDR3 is CSAKRTEAFF. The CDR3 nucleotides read TGCAGTGCTAAGAGGACTGAAGCTTTCTTT.

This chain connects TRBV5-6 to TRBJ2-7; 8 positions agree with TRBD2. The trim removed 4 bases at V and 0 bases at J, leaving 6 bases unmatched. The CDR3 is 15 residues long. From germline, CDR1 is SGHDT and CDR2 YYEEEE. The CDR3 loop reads CASSDAGTSSYEQYF. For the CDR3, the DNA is TGTGCCAGCAGCGACGCCGGGACTAGCTCCTACGAGCAGTACTTC.

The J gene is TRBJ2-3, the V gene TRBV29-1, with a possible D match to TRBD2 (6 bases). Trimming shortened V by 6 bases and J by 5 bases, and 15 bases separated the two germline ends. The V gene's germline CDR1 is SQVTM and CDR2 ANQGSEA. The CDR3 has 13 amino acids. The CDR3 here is CSVMGRGVDTQYF. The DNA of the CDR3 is TGCAGCGTCATGGGACGCGGGGTAGATACGCAGTATTTT.

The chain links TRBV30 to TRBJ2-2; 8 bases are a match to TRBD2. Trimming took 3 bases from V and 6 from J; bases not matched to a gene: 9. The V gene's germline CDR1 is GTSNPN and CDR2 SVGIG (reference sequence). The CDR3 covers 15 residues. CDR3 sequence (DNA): TGTGCCTGGAGCGGCGGGAGGCCCCAATCCGGGGAGCTGTTTTTT. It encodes CAWSGGRPQSGELFF.